The 17 T cell receptor beta chains reported below all come from one sample, sequenced in a study of CD8+ T cells in alopecia areata. RNA was isolated and reverse transcribed to cDNA, the sequencing template. Profiled with immunoSEQ multiplex PCR; TCRdb holds only in-frame clones, not every one. The data hold about 69,000 clones, with approximately 60% observed a single time. The sample was CD8+ T cells sorted from blood, taken at week 0. These receptors were obtained from a human donor with alopecia areata.

The chain links TRBV29-1 to TRBJ2-7; D possibly corresponds to TRBD2 (5 bases). The CDR3 is 13 residues long. With 5 bases removed from V and 3 bases from J, the gap between germline ends came to 14 bases. Germline V CDR1 and CDR2: SQVTM, ANQGSEA. The CDR3 is CSVLSGLFYEQYF. The CDR3 DNA sequence: TGCAGCGTTCTCTCAGGACTTTTCTACGAGCAGTACTTC.

This sequence joins TRBV9 and TRBJ2-3, with 9 bases identical to TRBD2. CDR3 size: 14 residues. The J segment lost 1 base and the V segment lost 7 bases, leaving 4 bases of the junction unmatched. CDR1 is SGDLS and CDR2 is YYNGEE in the germline V gene. CDR3 in amino acids: CASQRGDGTDTQYF. CDR3 sequence (DNA): TGTGCCAGCCAGCGGGGGGACGGCACAGATACGCAGTATTTT.

This chain joins TRBV4-1 and TRBJ2-7; maybe TRBD2 (6 bases). Trimming cost V 0 bases and J 4 bases, with 19 bases left between them. Germline CDR1 and CDR2: MGHRA and YSYEKL. The CDR3 is made up of 17 amino acids. The CDR3 region has the DNA TGCGCCAGCAGCCAAGAAAGGAGCGGGCTTGGGGGGTACGAGCAGTACTTC. Its protein is CASSQERSGLGGYEQYF.

The chain joins TRBV5-1 to TRBJ2-7; a weak D match, TRBD2 (6 bases). This CDR3 is built from 13 residues. Germline CDR1 and CDR2: SGHRS and YFSETQ. V lost 0 bases and J 4 bases, leaving 8 bases between the germline ends. The CDR3 DNA reads as TGCGCCAGCAGCTTGGTGGAGGGTTACGAGCAGTACTTC. Translated: CASSLVEGYEQYF.

The genes are TRBV5-6 and TRBJ2-5, with D perhaps TRBD2 (5 bases). Germline loops: CDR1 SGHDT, CDR2 YYEEEE. Trimming removed 0 bases at V and 3 bases at J, with 12 bases between. The CDR3 extends over 15 amino acids. DNA of the CDR3: TGTGCCAGCAGCTTGGTGAGAAGCGGAGAAGAGACCCAGTACTTC. It is translated as CASSLVRSGEETQYF. Filled out from reference TRBV5-6 and TRBJ2-5, the complete variable domain reads DAGVTQSPTHLIKTRGQQVTLRCSPKSGHDTVSWYQQALGQGPQFIFQYYEEEERQRGNFPDRFSGHQFPNYSSELNVNALLLGDSALYLCASSLVRSGEETQYFGPGTRLLVL.

This clone was recorded a few times. This rearrangement joins TRBV18 to TRBJ2-2, with D tentatively TRBD2 (6 bases). CDR1 and CDR2 from the germline V gene are KGHSH and LQKENI. The CDR3 totals 15 residues. Trimming cost V 4 bases and J 0 bases, with 9 bases left between them. Written as DNA, the CDR3 is TGTGCCAGCTCACTGCCGGGAGCGAACACCGGGGAGCTGTTTTTT. The encoded protein is CASSLPGANTGELFF.

J is TRBJ2-2 and V is TRBV27; 9 bases line up with TRBD2. CDR1 MNHEY and CDR2 SMNVEV come from the germline V gene (reference sequence). With V trimmed by 8 bases and J by 7 bases, 11 bases remained unmatched. The CDR3 length is 15 residues. CDR3 sequence (DNA): TGTGCCAGCCGCCTTGGGACTAGCTTGTTCGGGGAGCTGTTTTTT. The encoded protein is CASRLGTSLFGELFF.

The chain combines TRBV30 with TRBJ1-1; 7 nucleotides line up with TRBD1. V was pared by 5 bases and J by 1 base, with 4 bases of the junction left unmatched. The CDR3 totals 13 residues. Germline CDR1 is GTSNPN and CDR2 is SVGIG (reference sequence). The CDR3 DNA reads as TGTGCCTGGGCCCGGGACAGGAACACTGAAGCTTTCTTT. Translating gives CAWARDRNTEAFF.

The chain has TRBV9 and TRBJ2-3, with 7 bases that match TRBD2. Looked up from germline, CDR1 is SGDLS and CDR2 is YYNGEE. J lost 6 bases, V lost 3 bases, and 10 bases had no gene match. The CDR3 has 15 amino acids. CDR3 protein: CASSESGISLDTQYF. The CDR3 region has the DNA TGTGCCAGCAGCGAAAGCGGGATTTCTCTTGATACGCAGTATTTT.

The chain is built from TRBV28 and TRBJ1-2, with D possibly being TRBD1 (6 bases). V shed 4 bases and J shed 4 bases, with 13 bases lying between them. Germline loops: CDR1 MDHEN, CDR2 SYDVKM. This CDR3 is built from 14 residues. This chain's CDR3 is CASSSGVLFYGYTF. The DNA of the CDR3 is TGTGCCAGCAGTTCAGGGGTTTTGTTCTATGGCTACACCTTC.

This chain uses TRBV19 with TRBJ2-6, with D tentatively TRBD1 or TRBD2 (6 bases each). CDR1 is LNHDA and CDR2 is SQIVND in the germline V gene (reference sequence). The length of the CDR3 is 17 residues. V was pared by 5 bases and J by 0 bases, with 14 bases between. Written as DNA, the CDR3 is TGTGCCAGTAGTTACGGGGGCCCTAGCTCTGGGGCCAACGTCCTGACTTTC. Its protein product is CASSYGGPSSGANVLTF. The full variable domain, with the rest looked up from reference TRBV19 and TRBJ2-6, is DGGITQSPKYLFRKEGQNVTLSCEQNLNHDAMYWYRQDPGQGLRLIYYSQIVNDFQKGDIAEGYSVSREKKESFPLTVTSAQKNPTAFYLCASSYGGPSSGANVLTFGAGSRLTVL.

The table lists this clone with a few counts. The chain carries TRBV2 and TRBJ2-7, with TRBD1 matching over 9 bases. CDR3 length: 15 residues. Germline V gene sequence: CDR1 SNHLY, CDR2 FYNNEI. Trimming removed 5 bases from V and 5 bases from J; junction bases left unmatched: 10. As DNA, the CDR3 is TGTGCCAGCAGTTACGTAGGACAGGGGTTCGACGAGCAGTACTTC. Its translation: CASSYVGQGFDEQYF. Full variable domain (missing parts from reference TRBV2 and TRBJ2-7): EPEVTQTPSHQVTQMGQEVILRCVPISNHLYFYWYRQILGQKVEFLVSFYNNEISEKSEIFDDQFSVERPDGSNFTLKIRSTKLEDSAMYFCASSYVGQGFDEQYFGPGTRLTVT.

V and J are TRBV5-1 and TRBJ2-7; 9 bases line up with TRBD2. The germline V gene has CDR1 SGHRS and CDR2 YFSETQ. The CDR3 contains 14 residues. Germline trimming cut 2 bases from V and 2 bases from J; bases unmatched to any gene: 2. CDR3 loop: CASSFKRGAYEQYF. The CDR3 DNA sequence: TGCGCCAGCAGCTTTAAGCGGGGGGCCTACGAGCAGTACTTC.

This clone was found once. The CDR3 sequence is CASSDGGQDYF. The CDR3 DNA is TGTGCCAGCAGTGATGGGGGACAGGACTACTTC. V usage is TRBV2 and J usage is TRBJ2-7; 8 nucleotides agree with TRBD1. The germline V gene has CDR1 SNHLY and CDR2 FYNNEI. There are 11 residues in the CDR3. Trimming removed 3 bases from V and 13 bases from J; junction bases left unmatched: 5.

The V gene is TRBV5-6, the J gene TRBJ1-5, with 7 bases lining up with TRBD1. J gave up 4 bases and V 0 bases, and 1 base lay outside the gene matches. Per germline, CDR1 SGHDT and CDR2 YYEEEE. This CDR3 comprises 14 residues. The CDR3 DNA reads TGTGCCAGCAGCTTGGGGGACAGAAATCAGCCCCAGCATTTT. Its translation: CASSLGDRNQPQHF.

CDR3 DNA sequence: TGCGCCAGCAGCTTGGCCGGGAGAGGAGCGGGCGAGACCCAGTACTTC. Protein: CASSLAGRGAGETQYF. The chain combines TRBV5-1 with TRBJ2-5; TRBD2 might be the D (6 bases). V was cut by 0 bases and J by 5 bases, with 17 bases left in between. The CDR3 has 16 amino acids. CDR1 SGHRS and CDR2 YFSETQ come from the germline V gene. Variable domain in full (rest from reference TRBV5-1 and TRBJ2-5): KAGVTQTPRYLIKTRGQQVTLSCSPISGHRSVSWYQQTPGQGLQFLFEYFSETQRNKGNFPGRFSGRQFSNSRSEMNVSTLELGDSALYLCASSLAGRGAGETQYFGPGTRLLVL.

This clone has more than one count but fewer than ten. The gene calls are TRBV13 and TRBJ2-2, with 8 positions matching TRBD2. The CDR3 totals 14 residues. V gave up 5 bases and J gave up 4 bases; unmatched junction bases: 3. Germline V gives CDR1 PRHDT, CDR2 FYEKMQ (reference sequence). CDR3 protein: CASSLSGGTGELFF. The CDR3 nucleotides read TGTGCCAGCAGCCTAAGCGGGGGCACCGGGGAGCTGTTTTTT.